This T cell receptor (beta chain) was recorded in a study of blood T cell repertoires in COVID-19. Background on the study: COVID-19 samples collected from the United States, Italy and Spain covered acute and convalescent phases.

Participants' reported clinical history set cohort assignment. Germline CDR1 SGHTA, CDR2 FQGNSA. The length of the CDR3 is 16 residues. The J segment lost 15 bases and the V segment lost 0 bases, leaving 9 bases of the junction unmatched. Assay used: immunoSEQ multiplex PCR; TCRdb lists only in-frame clones, some missing. The table records about 220,000 clones, approximately 86% of them present only once. The TCR originated in a woman in her 50s with acute COVID-19. Sequences were obtained from PBMCs or T cells enriched from blood (not recorded which). This chain uses TRBV7-2 with TRBJ2-1, with TRBD2 matching 15 bases. CDR3 nucleotides: TGTGCCAGCAGCTTAGCCGGGACTAGCGGGGGGAGTTCCAGGTTCTTC. This codes for CASSLAGTSGGSSRFF.